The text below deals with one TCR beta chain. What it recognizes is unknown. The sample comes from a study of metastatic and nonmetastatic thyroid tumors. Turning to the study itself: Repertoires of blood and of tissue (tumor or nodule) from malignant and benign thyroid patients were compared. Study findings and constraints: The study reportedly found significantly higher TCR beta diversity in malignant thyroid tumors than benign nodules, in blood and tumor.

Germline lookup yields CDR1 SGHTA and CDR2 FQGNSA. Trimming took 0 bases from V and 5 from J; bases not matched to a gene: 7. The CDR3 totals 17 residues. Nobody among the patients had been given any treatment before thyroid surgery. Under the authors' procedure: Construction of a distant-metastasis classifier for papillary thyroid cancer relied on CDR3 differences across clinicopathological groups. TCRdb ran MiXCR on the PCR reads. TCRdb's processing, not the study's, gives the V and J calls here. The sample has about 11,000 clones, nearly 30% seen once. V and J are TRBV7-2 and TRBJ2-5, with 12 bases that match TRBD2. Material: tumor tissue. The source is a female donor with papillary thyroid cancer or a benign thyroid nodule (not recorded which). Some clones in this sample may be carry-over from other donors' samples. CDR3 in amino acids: CASSLAASGGAVETQYF. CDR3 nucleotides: TGTGCCAGCAGCTTAGCCGCTAGCGGGGGGGCCGTGGAGACCCAGTACTTC.